The 10 T cell receptor beta chains presented below share a single source sample, sequenced in a study of T-cell reconstitution after alpha-beta-depleted transplantation in children. This sample's TCRbeta library carried unique molecular identifier barcodes. Each CDR3 protein gets one entry after TCRdb re-called the PCR reads with MiXCR. Among about a million distinct CDR3 sequences listed, about 29% were seen once. The source was PBMCs, mostly from graft donor cells, collected 360 days after TCRalphabeta/CD19-depleted stem cell transplant. The origin of the receptors is a boy younger than two who had a stem cell transplant for SCID, so the T cells may come from the graft donor.

The chain uses TRBV6-5 and TRBJ2-3; no firm D call. The V gene's germline CDR1 is MNHEY and CDR2 SVGAGI. Trimming left V 0 bases short and J 5 bases short, with 6 bases between. The CDR3 length is 13 residues. DNA of the CDR3: TGTGCCAGCAGTTACTCCAGAAGAGATACGCAGTATTTT. Its translation: CASSYSRRDTQYF.

This rearrangement joins TRBV20-1 to TRBJ1-2, with 9 nucleotides matching TRBD1. Germline loops: CDR1 DFQATT, CDR2 SNEGSKA (reference sequence). The CDR3 loop spans 14 amino acids. J lost 4 bases, V lost 5 bases, and 8 bases had no gene match. CDR3 residues: CSAARQGGGYGYTF. The CDR3 DNA is TGCAGTGCTGCTAGACAGGGGGGAGGCTATGGCTACACCTTC.

The rearrangement uses TRBV4-3 and TRBJ2-7; perhaps D is TRBD1 or TRBD2 (5 bases each). The CDR3 loop spans 16 amino acids. Per germline, CDR1 LGHNA and CDR2 YSLEER. The V and J ends lost 0 bases and 2 bases respectively, with 14 bases between them. This CDR3 is CASSQDQTGRAYEQYF. As DNA, the CDR3 is TGCGCCAGCAGCCAAGATCAGACGGGGCGAGCCTACGAGCAGTACTTC.

This clonotype has only a few counts. The chain combines TRBV15 with TRBJ1-1; TRBD1 might be the D (6 bases). The CDR3 covers 17 residues. The germline CDR1 and CDR2 sequences are LNHNV and YYDKDF (reference sequence). Deletions cut 0 bases from V and 1 base from J, with 15 bases between. In DNA form, the CDR3 reads TGTGCCACCAGCAGAGATGTAATTGGGGGCCGGAACACTGAAGCTTTCTTT. It is translated as CATSRDVIGGRNTEAFF.

This clonotype was counted a few times. The chain carries TRBV11-2 and TRBJ2-2; 10 bases agree with TRBD1. Germline V gene data show CDR1 as SGHAT and CDR2 as FQNNGV. Losses at the gene ends were 7 bases for V and 7 bases for J; bases not matched to a gene: 12. The length of the CDR3 is 16 residues. CDR3 residues: CASNLSGDRGGGELFF. The DNA of the CDR3 is TGTGCCAGCAACCTAAGTGGGGACAGGGGTGGCGGGGAGCTGTTTTTT.

This clonotype was picked up a small number of times. This chain uses TRBV12-3 or TRBV12-4 with TRBJ2-7; 16 bases fit TRBD2. V gave up 6 bases and J gave up 9 bases; unmatched junction bases: 17. This CDR3 region has 18 residues. The CDR3 region is CASSFSPGLAGGQRWQYF. The CDR3 DNA sequence: TGTGCCAGCAGCTTTTCACCGGGACTAGCGGGGGGGCAGAGGTGGCAGTACTTC.

This clonotype appeared a few times. The chain uses TRBV28 and TRBJ2-7; tentative D call: TRBD2 (6 bases). Trimming pared 3 bases from V and 4 bases from J, leaving 16 bases between. From germline, CDR1 is MDHEN and CDR2 SYDVKM. CDR3 length: 15 amino acids. The DNA of the CDR3 is TGTGCCAGCAGTTTCCGCGGTAGGCTAGCGTACGAGCAGTACTTC. It yields the protein CASSFRGRLAYEQYF.

The V and J genes are TRBV6-1 and TRBJ1-2, with D maybe TRBD1 (5 bases). V shed 10 bases and J shed 4 bases, with 19 bases lying between them. The germline V gene encodes CDR1 MNHNS and CDR2 SASEGT. The CDR3 has 14 residues. CDR3 nucleotide sequence: TGTGCCACCCATCGACAGCCGGACTTCTATGGCTACACCTTC. Its translation: CATHRQPDFYGYTF.

The genes are TRBV5-1 and TRBJ1-1, with D hard to call. The CDR3 loop spans 14 amino acids. The germline V gene has CDR1 SGHRS and CDR2 YFSETQ. V lost 4 bases to trimming and J lost 5 bases, with 15 bases between them. CDR3 loop: CASSPNEGRTEAFF. CDR3 coding DNA: TGCGCCAGCAGCCCCAACGAGGGAAGGACTGAAGCTTTCTTT.

The rearrangement uses TRBV20-1 and TRBJ1-1, with 10 bases lining up with TRBD1. J was trimmed by 4 bases and V by 3 bases; bases with no gene match: 2. CDR1 DFQATT and CDR2 SNEGSKA come from the germline V gene (reference sequence). The CDR3 sequence is 13 residues long. The CDR3: CSARGTGVTEAFF. In nucleotides, the CDR3 is TGCAGTGCTAGGGGGACAGGGGTCACTGAAGCTTTCTTT.